This T cell receptor (beta chain) originates from a study of human T cells and chemical hapten exposure (dated by TCRdb to the early 2020s). Turning to the overall study: For sensitization, 2% DPC in acetone was applied to a 2 cm by 2 cm area of upper inner arm skin. Throughout the approximately 25-week study period, patients were also given weekly therapeutic DPC doses on the scalp. Patch testing was performed on the upper back with Finn chambers containing 0.01% DPC, and the patch tests were scored after 6 days according to International Contact Dermatitis Research Group standards. Most of the patients in the cohort were female, and the cohort covered alopecia areata with under or over 50% scalp involvement, alopecia totalis and alopecia universalis. Libraries were pooled for sequencing, and per-sample TCR yields varied mainly because of small differences in library volumes within the pool. Peripheral blood TCR repertoire changes were tracked in vivo in alopecia patients during primary and secondary sensitization to the hapten diphenylcyclopropenone (DPC). Blood samples were taken from patients before sensitization (week 0) and then at 2, 6 and about 24 weeks after DPC sensitization. Blood for TCR sequencing was provided by twenty-nine alopecia patients at one to four time points (pre-sensitization, 2, 6 and 24 weeks).

About this clonotype: The clone's antigen remains unknown. Base-call qualities are not available, and no considerably larger clone is one nucleotide away.

What the work shows at the level of the full study, not this receptor alone: A positive correlation was found between the number of PT1 expanded TCRs and patch test score, with significance reached at thresholds 8, 16 and 32 but not 4. Because all patients had alopecia, a presumed autoimmune disease, the immune response of the patients might differ from that of healthy individuals. Repeated subsampling changed both the strength of the expansion versus patch-test correlation and the threshold at which the correlation became significant. Compared with pre-sensitization or healthy control sets, expanded TCRs formed significantly more large CDR3 similarity clusters, which is consistent with antigen-driven responses. DPC sensitization did not change how many TCRs were above 1 in 1000 frequency, and no evidence was found of alterations in global repertoire structure.

The library came from RACE. TCRdb records NextSeq 500 as the sequencer. During library preparation, unique molecular identifiers were attached to individual cDNA molecules so that TCRs could be counted quantitatively and reproducibly. Both TCR alpha and TCR beta chains were sequenced from each blood RNA sample. On the authors' methods: Samples had a median of roughly 91,000 TCRs, with a range from about 23,224 to 750,000. V, J and CDR3 annotation of the TCR reads was performed with the Decombinator software suite. For PS versus PT1 abundance plots, all samples were subsampled to the same number of TCRs (28,000). Expanded TCRs were defined as absent before sensitization and observed at least eight times at the 2-week time point. TCRdb reprocessed the public reads (quality trimming at Q25 with fastp, clone calling with MiXCR) and kept in-frame beta chains. All rows with the same CDR3 protein become a single entry with the most common DNA and genes. These V and J calls rely on TCRdb rather than the paper's analysis. The sample table records some 83,000 distinct CDR3 sequences; about 10% of these occur just once. About 4.2% of the sample goes to the ten largest clones.

This specimen's time point label, interpreted: patch test 1, 2 weeks after DPC sensitization. This specimen's treatment or condition label, interpreted: therapeutic diphenylcyclopropenone sensitization with weekly scalp DPC. At every patch-test visit, the blood draw took place before the patch test was put on. Patients were considered eligible if aged 18 to 70, diagnosed with alopecia and deemed suitable for DPC therapy, and patients were excluded if pregnant. Total RNA was extracted from unfractionated whole blood collected in Tempus Blood RNA tubes. The clonotype was recovered from a woman between 50 and 59 years old with alopecia areata. Some clones in this sample may be carry-over from other donors' samples. The source material was whole blood, sampled in connection with sensitization to the hapten diphenylcyclopropenone (DPC).

At the DNA level, the sequence is TGTGCCAGCATCGGCAGGGGCACCTCCTACGAGCAGTACTTC. It specifies CASIGRGTSYEQYF. The chain couples TRBV6-1 to TRBJ2-7; TRBD1 might be the D gene, on 6 matching bases. In the germline V gene, CDR1 corresponds to MNHNS and CDR2 to SASEGT. The CDR3, from cysteine to phenylalanine, totals 14 residues. Kept here is only the CDR3 DNA, which spans 42 bases and is read in frame from base 1. V and J lose 7 bases and 0 bases, and a span of 13 bases separates them.